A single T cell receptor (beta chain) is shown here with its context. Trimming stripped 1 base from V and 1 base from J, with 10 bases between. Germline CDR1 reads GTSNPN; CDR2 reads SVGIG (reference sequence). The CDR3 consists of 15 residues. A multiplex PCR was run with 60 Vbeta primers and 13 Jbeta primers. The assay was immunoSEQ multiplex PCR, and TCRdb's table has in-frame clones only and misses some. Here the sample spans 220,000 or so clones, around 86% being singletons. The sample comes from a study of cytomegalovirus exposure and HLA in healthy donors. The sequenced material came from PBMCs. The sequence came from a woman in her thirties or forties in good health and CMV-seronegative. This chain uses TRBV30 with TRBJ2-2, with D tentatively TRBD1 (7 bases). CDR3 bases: TGTGCCTGGAGTGGGGGGGACAGGAACACCGGGGAGCTGTTTTTT. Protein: CAWSGGDRNTGELFF.